Shown below are 9 T cell receptor beta chains from a single sample sequenced in a study of T cells in Graves' hyperthyroidism and ophthalmopathy. The source material, RNA transcripts, was used to amplify TCR beta CDR3 regions. An initial round of RT-PCR targeting the TCR CDR3 relied on the HTBI primer set. TCRdb independently ran MiXCR on the multiplex PCR reads; one entry per CDR3 protein. The repertoire has fewer than 200,000 distinct CDR3 sequences, 8% to 9.5% of them found once; the top ten carry roughly a fifth. The sequencing sample was made of blood. All receptors come from a woman aged 18 to 35 with Graves' hyperthyroidism that later progressed to Graves' ophthalmopathy.

This clonotype was observed at least ten times. The gene calls are TRBV7-2 and TRBJ1-2; TRBD1 is a possible D gene (6 bases). Germline V gene lookup returns CDR1 SGHTA and CDR2 FQGNSA. V dropped 2 bases and J dropped 6 bases, with 13 bases sitting between them. The CDR3 sequence is 14 residues long. CDR3 residues: CASSLIYGQHGYTF. CDR3 DNA sequence: TGTGCCAGCAGCTTAATCTATGGACAGCATGGCTACACCTTC.

This clonotype was observed a handful of times. V usage is TRBV5-6 and J usage is TRBJ2-7, with a possible D match to TRBD2 (5 bases). Germline V gene data show CDR1 as SGHDT and CDR2 as YYEEEE. This CDR3 is built from 13 residues. V was trimmed by 7 bases and J by 0 bases, leaving 11 bases between them. This CDR3 is CASHEGNSYEQYF. The CDR3 coding sequence is TGTGCCAGCCACGAGGGCAACTCCTACGAGCAGTACTTC.

This clonotype was picked up many times. This chain links TRBV13 with TRBJ2-7; 9 bases agree with TRBD2. The CDR3 is made up of 17 amino acids. Germline loops: CDR1 PRHDT, CDR2 FYEKMQ (reference sequence). V gave up 5 bases and J gave up 5 bases; unmatched junction bases: 16. This CDR3 is CASSPPVSREGPDEQYF. The DNA for the CDR3 is TGTGCCAGCAGCCCACCGGTCTCGCGGGAGGGCCCGGACGAGCAGTACTTC.

This clonotype showed up many times. The V and J genes are TRBV2 and TRBJ1-5; TRBD1 aligns across 9 bases. Germline assignment: CDR1 SNHLY and CDR2 FYNNEI. This CDR3 has 15 residues. Trimming took 6 bases from V and 1 from J; bases not matched to a gene: 4. CDR3 in DNA: TGTGCCAGCAGGGGACAGGGAAGCAGCAATCAGCCCCAGCATTTT. This gives the protein CASRGQGSSNQPQHF.

The chain couples TRBV10-3 to TRBJ1-6; 7 positions agree with TRBD1. Germline CDR1 and CDR2: ENHRY and SYGVKD. The CDR3 runs to 18 residues. Unmatched junction bases numbered 15, after V lost 4 bases and J lost 6 bases. CDR3 sequence: CAISASLLRTGTNSPLHF. The CDR3 bases are TGTGCCATCAGTGCGTCGCTACTGAGGACAGGTACTAATTCACCCCTCCACTTT.

This clonotype was observed many times. The chain recombines TRBV11-2 with TRBJ2-1; 8 nucleotides match TRBD2. The CDR3 length is 16 residues. V was pared by 6 bases and J by 8 bases, with 15 bases of the junction left unmatched. CDR1 and CDR2 from the germline V gene are SGHAT and FQNNGV. The CDR3 coding sequence is TGTGCCAGCAGATATAGCGGGATTAGAATGAGCTATGAGCAGTTCTTC. Its translation: CASRYSGIRMSYEQFF.

This chain uses TRBV5-6 with TRBJ1-3, with a possible D match to TRBD1 (6 bases). Trimming removed 1 base at V and 8 bases at J, with 10 bases between. The CDR3 is 13 amino acids. Germline assignment: CDR1 SGHDT and CDR2 YYEEEE. As DNA, the CDR3 is TGTGCCAGCAGCTTGTCAGGGGAGGACACCATATATTTT. Protein product: CASSLSGEDTIYF.

This clonotype appeared many times. This chain joins TRBV2 and TRBJ1-1, with no clear D. The CDR3 sequence is 14 residues long. Trimming cost V 4 bases and J 1 base, with 10 bases left between them. The germline gives CDR1 SNHLY, CDR2 FYNNEI. In nucleotides, the CDR3 is TGTGCCAGCAGTGGAACTACAGCGAACACTGAAGCTTTCTTT. Amino acid sequence: CASSGTTANTEAFF. The full variable domain, its missing parts supplied by reference TRBV2 and TRBJ1-1, is EPEVTQTPSHQVTQMGQEVILRCVPISNHLYFYWYRQILGQKVEFLVSFYNNEISEKSEIFDDQFSVERPDGSNFTLKIRSTKLEDSAMYFCASSGTTANTEAFFGQGTRLTVV.

This clonotype was seen at least ten times. V and J are TRBV19 and TRBJ1-5; weak D call: TRBD1 (6 bases). CDR3 length: 15 residues. Trimming took off 2 bases at V and 3 bases at J, with 11 bases between the two ends. Germline V gene sequence: CDR1 LNHDA, CDR2 SQIVND (reference sequence). CDR3 amino acids: CASSIPQGFNQPQHF. DNA for the CDR3: TGTGCCAGTAGTATACCACAGGGCTTCAATCAGCCCCAGCATTTT.